This entry lists 22 T cell receptor beta chains sequenced from one sample in a study of beta chain features in type 1 diabetes. Expressed TCRB transcripts were sequenced because the entire RNA isolate underwent reverse transcription. Only in-frame clones appear in the TCRdb table, and some are missing; sequencing was by immunoSEQ multiplex PCR. In the table there are almost 350,000 clones, 7% to 9% of which are singletons. The sequenced sample consisted of central memory CD4+ T cells from blood. These receptors were taken from a woman between 18 and 30 years old in good health.

In its sample, this clone was seen a few times. A much larger clonotype is one base distant, so this may be a read error. The chain uses TRBV7-8 and TRBJ2-5, with D unresolved. V was trimmed by 3 bases and J by 0 bases, leaving 5 bases between them. The CDR3 loop spans 13 amino acids. The germline V gene has CDR1 SGHVS and CDR2 FQNEAQ. In DNA form, the CDR3 reads TGTGCCAGCAGCTTGACGGACCAAGAGACCCAGTACTTC. Translation gives CASSLTDQETQYF.

The V and J genes are TRBV25-1 and TRBJ1-4, with D tentatively TRBD1 (5 bases). Germline values: CDR1 MGHDK, CDR2 SYGVNS. The CDR3 has 16 residues. The V end was cut by 1 base, the J end by 3 bases, with 12 bases between. The CDR3, as DNA: TGTGCCAGCAGTGAATGGTCCGGGGCCGCTAATGAAAAACTGTTTTTT. Translation gives CASSEWSGAANEKLFF.

This clone has just a few counts. The genes are TRBV19 and TRBJ2-3; perhaps TRBD2 as D (6 bases). The CDR3 is made up of 16 amino acids. V was pared by 6 bases and J by 0 bases, with 16 bases between. CDR1 is LNHDA and CDR2 is SQIVND in the germline V gene (reference sequence). This chain's CDR3 is CASSGAWGGSTDTQYF. DNA for the CDR3: TGTGCCAGTAGCGGGGCGTGGGGAGGAAGCACAGATACGCAGTATTTT.

The chain employs TRBV7-9 and TRBJ2-7; D unclear. V was cut by 4 bases and J by 4 bases, with 8 bases left in between. The germline CDR1 and CDR2 sequences are SEHNR and FQNEAQ (reference sequence). This CDR3 is built from 12 residues. As DNA, the CDR3 is TGTGCCAGCAGCTCCGACCGATACGAGCAGTACTTC. Protein product: CASSSDRYEQYF. Full variable domain (missing parts from reference TRBV7-9 and TRBJ2-7): DTGVSQNPRHKITKRGQNVTFRCDPISEHNRLYWYRQTLGQGPEFLTYFQNEAQLEKSRLLSDRFSAERPKGSFSTLEIQRTEQGDSAMYLCASSSDRYEQYFGPGTRLTVT.

This chain joins TRBV2 and TRBJ2-3, with 9 bases identical to TRBD2. V shed 6 bases, J shed 4 bases, and the junction held 8 bases outside the gene matches. Germline V gene lookup returns CDR1 SNHLY and CDR2 FYNNEI. The length of the CDR3 is 15 residues. In nucleotides, the CDR3 is TGTGCCAGCAGAACCGGGACTAGCTACGCAGATACGCAGTATTTT. Protein sequence: CASRTGTSYADTQYF.

Comments on this clone: This sequence is one base from a far larger clone and is likely a read error. The genes are TRBV27 and TRBJ2-5; D is uncertain. The V gene lost 6 bases and the J gene lost 0 bases, with 5 bases spanning the gap. CDR1 and CDR2 (germline): MNHEY, SMNVEV (reference sequence). This CDR3 has 12 residues. The CDR3 nucleotides are TGTGCCAGCAGCCGGGACCAAGAGACCCAGTACTTC. Encoded protein: CASSRDQETQYF.

This clone has a count of ten or more. V usage is TRBV18 and J usage is TRBJ1-1; D gene ambiguous. Between the trimmed V and J ends, which lost 6 bases and 1 base, there was a span of 9 bases. This CDR3 comprises 13 residues. Germline V CDR1 and CDR2: KGHSH, LQKENI. This CDR3 is CASSLGRNTEAFF. The CDR3 DNA is TGTGCCAGCTCCCTCGGCCGGAACACTGAAGCTTTCTTT. Full variable domain (remainder filled in from reference TRBV18 and TRBJ1-1): NAGVMQNPRHLVRRRGQEARLRCSPMKGHSHVYWYRQLPEEGLKFMVYLQKENIIDESGMPKERFSAEFPKEGPSILRIQQVVRGDSAAYFCASSLGRNTEAFFGQGTRLTVV.

In this sample, this clone turned up a few times. The chain employs TRBV11-2 and TRBJ2-3; TRBD2 aligns across 12 bases. CDR1 and CDR2 (germline): SGHAT, FQNNGV. V lost 3 bases, J lost 5 bases, and 3 bases stayed unmatched. The CDR3 length is 15 residues. The CDR3 reads CASSLGLAGIDTQYF. The CDR3 bases are TGTGCCAGCAGCTTGGGACTAGCGGGCATAGATACGCAGTATTTT.

V is TRBV5-6 and J is TRBJ2-2; D possibly corresponds to TRBD2 (5 bases). Germline CDR1 and CDR2: SGHDT and YYEEEE. CDR3 size: 15 residues. V was cut by 1 base and J by 6 bases, with 13 bases left in between. This CDR3 is CASSLSFGVPGELFF. CDR3 sequence (DNA): TGTGCCAGCAGCTTGTCATTCGGGGTTCCCGGGGAGCTGTTTTTT.

This chain links TRBV5-4 with TRBJ2-1, with 12 bases that match TRBD2. V was pared by 0 bases and J by 8 bases, with 6 bases of the junction left unmatched. There are 16 residues in the CDR3. Germline V gene sequence: CDR1 SGHNT, CDR2 YYREEE (reference sequence). The chain's CDR3 is CASSLELTSGGHEQFF. Here the CDR3 DNA reads TGTGCCAGCAGCTTGGAGTTGACTAGCGGGGGCCATGAGCAGTTCTTC.

The chain carries TRBV28 and TRBJ2-5, with a weak D call TRBD1 (6 bases). Germline CDR1 MDHEN, CDR2 SYDVKM. There are 14 residues in the CDR3. V was pared by 5 bases and J by 2 bases, with 12 bases between. CDR3 DNA: TGTGCCAGCAGTCCCCACAGGGTTCAAGAGACCCAGTACTTC. Translated, it gives CASSPHRVQETQYF.

This chain uses TRBV29-1 with TRBJ1-5; D is unresolved. The V end lost 4 bases, the J end lost 2 bases, and 9 bases lay between the germline ends. The CDR3 length is 13 residues. CDR1 is SQVTM, CDR2 ANQGSEA, per germline. The CDR3 DNA sequence: TGCAGCGTTGCCGGGGAACGCAATCAGCCCCAGCATTTT. It specifies CSVAGERNQPQHF.

This clone was detected many times. The CDR3 region has the DNA TGTGCCAGCAGTCCACCCCGCGGGAGCCCCGGGGACAATGAGCAGTTCTTC. Its protein product is CASSPPRGSPGDNEQFF. This sequence joins TRBV28 and TRBJ2-1, with 7 bases matching TRBD2. The CDR3 loop spans 17 amino acids. Per germline, CDR1 MDHEN and CDR2 SYDVKM. V lost 5 bases to trimming and J lost 5 bases; unmatched junction nucleotides: 15.

This chain joins TRBV18 and TRBJ2-1; D uncertain. There are 16 residues in the CDR3. Trimming pared 0 bases from V and 7 bases from J, leaving 16 bases between. Germline lookup yields CDR1 KGHSH and CDR2 LQKENI. In DNA, the CDR3 is TGTGCCAGCTCACCACCTTCCCGAACAGATTCAAATGAGCAGTTCTTC. As protein: CASSPPSRTDSNEQFF.

This clone was observed a handful of times. This sequence joins TRBV4-1 and TRBJ1-2, with 8 bases matching TRBD1. V was clipped by 3 bases and J by 1 base; unmatched bases: 7. The CDR3 consists of 16 residues. CDR1 is MGHRA, CDR2 YSYEKL, per germline. The CDR3 sequence: CASSHSGTGLNYGYTF. Written as DNA, the CDR3 is TGCGCCAGCAGCCATAGCGGGACAGGACTTAACTATGGCTACACCTTC.

The chain combines TRBV29-1 with TRBJ2-7; 12 nucleotides align to TRBD1. There are 15 residues in the CDR3. The J segment lost 3 bases and the V segment lost 4 bases, leaving 7 bases of the junction unmatched. Germline values: CDR1 SQVTM, CDR2 ANQGSEA. The CDR3 nucleotides are TGCAGCGTTGTACCGGGGACAGGGGGCATCTACGAGCAGTACTTC. It encodes CSVVPGTGGIYEQYF.

V usage is TRBV4-2 and J usage is TRBJ2-5; D might be TRBD2 (5 bases). V was shortened by 0 bases and J by 1 base, with 12 bases between the two germline ends. The CDR3 contains 16 residues. The V gene's germline CDR1 is LGHNA and CDR2 YNFKEQ. CDR3 protein: CASSQDLASIQETQYF. CDR3 nucleotides: TGTGCCAGCAGCCAAGATCTAGCCTCCATCCAAGAGACCCAGTACTTC.

In this sample, this clone turned up many times. The V and J genes are TRBV7-2 and TRBJ2-1; possibly TRBD1 for D (6 bases). CDR1 is SGHTA and CDR2 is FQGNSA in the germline V gene. Trimming cost V 2 bases and J 4 bases, with 9 bases left between them. The length of the CDR3 is 14 residues. The CDR3 nucleotides are TGTGCCAGCAGCTTAATGGACAGATACAATGAGCAGTTCTTC. Its translation: CASSLMDRYNEQFF.

This CDR3 reads CASSKDSDYGYTF. Here the CDR3 DNA reads TGTGCCAGCAGCAAAGACAGCGACTATGGCTACACCTTC. V gene TRBV7-2 combines with J gene TRBJ1-2; D perhaps matches TRBD1 (5 bases). This CDR3 contains 13 residues. V was cut by 5 bases and J by 3 bases, with 10 bases left in between. The germline V gene encodes CDR1 SGHTA and CDR2 FQGNSA. The full variable domain, its missing parts supplied by reference TRBV7-2 and TRBJ1-2, is GAGVSQSPSNKVTEKGKDVELRCDPISGHTALYWYRQSLGQGLEFLIYFQGNSAPDKSGLPSDRFSAERTGGSVSTLTIQRTQQEDSAVYLCASSKDSDYGYTFGSGTRLTVV.

This clone was detected ten times or more. The V call is TRBV5-1, the J call TRBJ2-5; D may be TRBD2 (6 bases). CDR3 length: 16 amino acids. CDR1 and CDR2 (germline): SGHRS, YFSETQ. V was pared by 0 bases and J by 5 bases, with 17 bases between. The CDR3 region has the DNA TGCGCCAGCAGCTTGGTCCGACTAGGTCTTATGGAGACCCAGTACTTC. The encoded protein is CASSLVRLGLMETQYF. The full variable domain, rest sourced from reference TRBV5-1 and TRBJ2-5, is KAGVTQTPRYLIKTRGQQVTLSCSPISGHRSVSWYQQTPGQGLQFLFEYFSETQRNKGNFPGRFSGRQFSNSRSEMNVSTLELGDSALYLCASSLVRLGLMETQYFGPGTRLLVL.

This clone was counted between two and nine times. The rearrangement uses TRBV7-3 and TRBJ1-2; D is undetermined. There are 12 residues in the CDR3. V was cut by 7 bases and J by 7 bases, with 13 bases left in between. The germline V gene has CDR1 SGHTA and CDR2 FQGTGA. CDR3 sequence reads: CASTRAGIGYTF. CDR3 nucleotide sequence: TGTGCCAGCACGCGGGCAGGCATTGGCTACACCTTC.

The V call is TRBV7-3, the J call TRBJ2-5, with 7 bases identical to TRBD2. CDR1 is SGHTA, CDR2 FQGTGA, per germline. V lost 8 bases and J lost 5; bases outside the gene matches: 14. This CDR3 contains 15 residues. The CDR3 nucleotides are TGTGCCAGCGCCAGCGGGATGTTTTTCGCCGAGACCCAGTACTTC. Translating gives CASASGMFFAETQYF.